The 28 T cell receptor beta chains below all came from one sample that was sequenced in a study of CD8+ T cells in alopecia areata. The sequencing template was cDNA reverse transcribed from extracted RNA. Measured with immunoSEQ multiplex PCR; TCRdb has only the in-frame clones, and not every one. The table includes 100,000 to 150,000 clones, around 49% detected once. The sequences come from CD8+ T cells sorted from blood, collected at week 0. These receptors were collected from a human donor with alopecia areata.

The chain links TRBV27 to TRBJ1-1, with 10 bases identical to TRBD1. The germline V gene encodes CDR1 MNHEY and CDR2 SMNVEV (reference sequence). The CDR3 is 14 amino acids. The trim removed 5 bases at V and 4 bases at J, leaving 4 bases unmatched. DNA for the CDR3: TGTGCCAGCAGTATTCGGACAGGGGGCACTGAAGCTTTCTTT. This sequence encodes CASSIRTGGTEAFF.

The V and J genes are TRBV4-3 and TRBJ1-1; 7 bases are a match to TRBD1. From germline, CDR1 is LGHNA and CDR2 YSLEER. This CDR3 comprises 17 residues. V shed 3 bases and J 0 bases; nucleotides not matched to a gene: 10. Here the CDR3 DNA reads TGCGCCAGCAGCCATTTGTTAGGGACAGTCATGAACACTGAAGCTTTCTTT. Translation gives CASSHLLGTVMNTEAFF.

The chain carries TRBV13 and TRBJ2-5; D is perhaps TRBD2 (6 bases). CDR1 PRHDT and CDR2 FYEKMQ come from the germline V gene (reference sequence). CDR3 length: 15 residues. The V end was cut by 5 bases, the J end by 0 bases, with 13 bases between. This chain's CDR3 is CASSARRDYQETQYF. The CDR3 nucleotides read TGTGCCAGCAGCGCAAGACGGGACTACCAAGAGACCCAGTACTTC.

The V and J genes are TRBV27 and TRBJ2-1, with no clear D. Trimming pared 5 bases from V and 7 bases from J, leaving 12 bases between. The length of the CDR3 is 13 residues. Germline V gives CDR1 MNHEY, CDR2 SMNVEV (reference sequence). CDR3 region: CASSVRELNEQFF. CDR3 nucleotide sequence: TGTGCCAGCAGTGTCCGAGAGTTGAATGAGCAGTTCTTC.

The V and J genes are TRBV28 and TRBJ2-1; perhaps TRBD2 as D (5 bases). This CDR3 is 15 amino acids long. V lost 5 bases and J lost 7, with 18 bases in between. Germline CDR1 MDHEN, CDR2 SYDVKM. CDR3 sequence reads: CASSPPESSGNEQFF. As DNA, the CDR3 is TGTGCCAGCAGTCCCCCTGAGTCTTCGGGGAATGAGCAGTTCTTC. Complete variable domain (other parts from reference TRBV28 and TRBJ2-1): DVKVTQSSRYLVKRTGEKVFLECVQDMDHENMFWYRQDPGLGLRLIYFSYDVKMKEKGDIPEGYSVSREKKERFSLILESASTNQTSMYLCASSPPESSGNEQFFGPGTRLTVL.

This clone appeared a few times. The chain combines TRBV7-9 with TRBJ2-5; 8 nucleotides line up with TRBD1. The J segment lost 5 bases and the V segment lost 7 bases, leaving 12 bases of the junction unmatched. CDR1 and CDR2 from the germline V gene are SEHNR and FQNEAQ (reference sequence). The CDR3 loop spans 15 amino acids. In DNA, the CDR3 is TGTGCCAGCACCCTGGTACAGGGGGAGTCGGAGACCCAGTACTTC. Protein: CASTLVQGESETQYF.

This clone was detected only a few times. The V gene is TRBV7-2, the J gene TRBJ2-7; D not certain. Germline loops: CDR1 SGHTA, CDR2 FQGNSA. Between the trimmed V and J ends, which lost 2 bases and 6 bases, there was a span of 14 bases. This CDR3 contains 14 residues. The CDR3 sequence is CASSLSPWDREQYF. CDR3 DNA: TGTGCCAGCAGCTTATCCCCCTGGGATCGCGAGCAGTACTTC.

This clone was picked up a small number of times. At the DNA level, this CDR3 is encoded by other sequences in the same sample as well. The CDR3 DNA reads as TGTGCCAGCAGCCAAGATATCCGGGCCGGCTACACCTTC. Translated, it gives CASSQDIRAGYTF. This chain uses TRBV14 with TRBJ1-2; no definite D call. CDR1 SGHDN and CDR2 FVKESK come from the germline V gene. V lost 0 bases to trimming and J lost 8 bases, with 10 bases between them. The CDR3 totals 13 residues.

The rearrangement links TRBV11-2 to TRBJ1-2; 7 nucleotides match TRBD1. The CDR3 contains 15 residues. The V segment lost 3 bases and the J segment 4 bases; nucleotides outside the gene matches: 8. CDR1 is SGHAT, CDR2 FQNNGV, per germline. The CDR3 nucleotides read TGTGCCAGCAGCTTCGCCACCGGGACAGTCTATGGCTACACCTTC. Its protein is CASSFATGTVYGYTF.

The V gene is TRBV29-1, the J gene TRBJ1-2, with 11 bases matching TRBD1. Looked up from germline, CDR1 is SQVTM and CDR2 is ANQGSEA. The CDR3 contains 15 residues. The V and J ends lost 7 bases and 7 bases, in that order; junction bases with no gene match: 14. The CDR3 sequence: CSATGTGGRSSGYTF. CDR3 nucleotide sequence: TGCAGCGCCACCGGGACAGGGGGTAGGTCTTCTGGCTACACCTTC.

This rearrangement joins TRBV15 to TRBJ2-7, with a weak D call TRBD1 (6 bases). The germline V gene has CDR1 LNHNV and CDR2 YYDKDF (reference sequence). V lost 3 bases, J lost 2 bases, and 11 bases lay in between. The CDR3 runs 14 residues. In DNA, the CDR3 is TGTGCCACCAGCAGCCAGGGGCAGCCCTACGAGCAGTACTTC. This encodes CATSSQGQPYEQYF.

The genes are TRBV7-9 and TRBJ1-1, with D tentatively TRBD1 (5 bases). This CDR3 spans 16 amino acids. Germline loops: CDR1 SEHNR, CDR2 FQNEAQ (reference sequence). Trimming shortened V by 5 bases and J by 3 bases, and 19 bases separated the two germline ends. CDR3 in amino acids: CASSRRGQGGYTEAFF. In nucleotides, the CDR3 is TGTGCCAGCAGCAGAAGAGGGCAGGGCGGTTACACTGAAGCTTTCTTT.

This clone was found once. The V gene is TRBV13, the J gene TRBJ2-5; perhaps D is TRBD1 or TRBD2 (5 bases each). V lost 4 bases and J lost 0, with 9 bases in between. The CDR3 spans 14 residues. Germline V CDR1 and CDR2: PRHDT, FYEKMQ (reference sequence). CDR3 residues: CASSSGDDQETQYF. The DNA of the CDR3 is TGTGCCAGCAGCTCTGGGGACGACCAAGAGACCCAGTACTTC.

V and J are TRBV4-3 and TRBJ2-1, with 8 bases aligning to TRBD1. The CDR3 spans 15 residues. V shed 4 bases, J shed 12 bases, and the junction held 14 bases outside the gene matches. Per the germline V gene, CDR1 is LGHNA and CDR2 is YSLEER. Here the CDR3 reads CASSPWTGSIQGQFF. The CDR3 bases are TGCGCCAGCAGCCCCTGGACAGGGTCAATACAAGGGCAGTTCTTC.

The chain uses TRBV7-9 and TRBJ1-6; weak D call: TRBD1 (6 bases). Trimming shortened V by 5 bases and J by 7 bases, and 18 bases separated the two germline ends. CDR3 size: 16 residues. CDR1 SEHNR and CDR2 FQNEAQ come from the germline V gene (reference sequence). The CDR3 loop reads CASSGERGGRNSPLHF. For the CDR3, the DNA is TGTGCCAGCAGCGGAGAGCGAGGGGGAAGGAATTCACCCCTCCACTTT.

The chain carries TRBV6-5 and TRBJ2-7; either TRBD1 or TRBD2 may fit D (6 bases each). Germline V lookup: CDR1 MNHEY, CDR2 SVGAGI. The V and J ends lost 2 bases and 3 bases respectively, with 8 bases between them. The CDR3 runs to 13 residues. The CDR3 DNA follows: TGTGCCAGCAGTTACGAGGGGGGCTACGAGCAGTACTTC. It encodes CASSYEGGYEQYF.

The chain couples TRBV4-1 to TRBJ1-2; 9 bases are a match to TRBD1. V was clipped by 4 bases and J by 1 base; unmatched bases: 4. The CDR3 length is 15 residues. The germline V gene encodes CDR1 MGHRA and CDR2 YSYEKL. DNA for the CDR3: TGCGCCAGCAGCCCCCACAGGGGGCTTAACTATGGCTACACCTTC. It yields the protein CASSPHRGLNYGYTF.

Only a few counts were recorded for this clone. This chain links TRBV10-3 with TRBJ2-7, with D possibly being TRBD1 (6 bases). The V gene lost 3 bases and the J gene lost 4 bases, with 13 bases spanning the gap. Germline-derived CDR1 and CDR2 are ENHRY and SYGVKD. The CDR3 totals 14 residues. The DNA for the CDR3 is TGTGCCATCAGTGATGGGCCCCAGGGGTACGAGCAGTACTTC. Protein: CAISDGPQGYEQYF.

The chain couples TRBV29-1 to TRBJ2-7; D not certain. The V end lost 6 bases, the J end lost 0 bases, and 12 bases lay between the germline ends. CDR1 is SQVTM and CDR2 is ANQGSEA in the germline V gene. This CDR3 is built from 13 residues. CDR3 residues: CSVKGGDSYEQYF. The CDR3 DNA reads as TGCAGCGTCAAGGGTGGAGACTCCTACGAGCAGTACTTC.

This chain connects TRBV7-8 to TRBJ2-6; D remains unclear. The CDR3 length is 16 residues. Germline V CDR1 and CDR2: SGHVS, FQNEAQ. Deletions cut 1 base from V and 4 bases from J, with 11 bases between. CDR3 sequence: CASSLEVVWGANVLTF. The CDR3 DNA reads TGTGCCAGCAGCTTAGAGGTCGTTTGGGGGGCCAACGTCCTGACTTTC. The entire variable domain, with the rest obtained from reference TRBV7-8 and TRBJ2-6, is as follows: GAGVSQSPRYKVAKRGQDVALRCDPISGHVSLFWYQQALGQGPEFLTYFQNEAQLDKSGLPSDRFFAERPEGSVSTLKIQRTQQEDSAVYLCASSLEVVWGANVLTFGAGSRLTVL.

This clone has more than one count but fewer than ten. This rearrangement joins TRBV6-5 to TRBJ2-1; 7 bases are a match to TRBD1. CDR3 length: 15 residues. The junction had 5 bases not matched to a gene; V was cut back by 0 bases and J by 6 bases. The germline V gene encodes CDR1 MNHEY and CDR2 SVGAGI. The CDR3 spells CASSYSGNRGNEQFF. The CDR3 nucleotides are TGTGCCAGCAGTTACTCGGGGAACAGGGGCAATGAGCAGTTCTTC.

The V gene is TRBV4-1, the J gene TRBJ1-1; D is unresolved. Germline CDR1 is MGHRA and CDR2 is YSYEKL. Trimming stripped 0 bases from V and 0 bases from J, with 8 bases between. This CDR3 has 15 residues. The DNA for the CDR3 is TGCGCCAGCAGCCAAGATCTCCATTTGAACACTGAAGCTTTCTTT. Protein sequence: CASSQDLHLNTEAFF.

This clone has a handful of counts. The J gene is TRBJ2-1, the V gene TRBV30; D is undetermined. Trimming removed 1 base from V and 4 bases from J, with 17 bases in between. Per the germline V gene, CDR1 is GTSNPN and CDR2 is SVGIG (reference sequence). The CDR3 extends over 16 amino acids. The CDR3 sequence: CAWSGLESPLYNEQFF. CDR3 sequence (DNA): TGTGCCTGGAGTGGGTTAGAGTCCCCTTTATACAATGAGCAGTTCTTC.

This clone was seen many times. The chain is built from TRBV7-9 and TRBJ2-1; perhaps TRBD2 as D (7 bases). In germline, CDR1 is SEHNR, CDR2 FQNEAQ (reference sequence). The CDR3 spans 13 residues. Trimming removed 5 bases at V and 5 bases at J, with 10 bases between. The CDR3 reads CASSRGANNEQFF. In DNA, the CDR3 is TGTGCCAGCAGCCGGGGGGCGAACAATGAGCAGTTCTTC.

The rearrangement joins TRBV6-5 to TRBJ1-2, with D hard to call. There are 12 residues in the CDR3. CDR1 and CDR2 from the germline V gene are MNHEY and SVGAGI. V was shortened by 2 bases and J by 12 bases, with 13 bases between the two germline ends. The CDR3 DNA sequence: TGTGCCAGCAGTTACGGTCGGCAGGACCACACCTTC. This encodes CASSYGRQDHTF.

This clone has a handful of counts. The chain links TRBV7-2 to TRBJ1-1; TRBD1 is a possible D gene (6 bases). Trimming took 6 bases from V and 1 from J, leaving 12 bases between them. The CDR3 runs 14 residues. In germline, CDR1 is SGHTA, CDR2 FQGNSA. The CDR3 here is CASSVRGQNTEAFF. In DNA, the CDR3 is TGTGCCAGCAGTGTCAGGGGACAGAACACTGAAGCTTTCTTT. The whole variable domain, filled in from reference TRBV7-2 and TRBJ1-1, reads GAGVSQSPSNKVTEKGKDVELRCDPISGHTALYWYRQSLGQGLEFLIYFQGNSAPDKSGLPSDRFSAERTGGSVSTLTIQRTQQEDSAVYLCASSVRGQNTEAFFGQGTRLTVV.

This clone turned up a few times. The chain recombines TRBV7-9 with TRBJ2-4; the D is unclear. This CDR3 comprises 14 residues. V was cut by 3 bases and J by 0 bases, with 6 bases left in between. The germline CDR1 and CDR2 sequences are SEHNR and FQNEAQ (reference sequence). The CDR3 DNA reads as TGTGCCAGCAGCTTTACAGAAGCCAAAAACATTCAGTACTTC. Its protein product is CASSFTEAKNIQYF.

CDR3 bases: TGCAGCGCATCTGTCGACACCGGGGAGCTGTTTTTT. Translating it yields CSASVDTGELFF. The chain links TRBV29-1 to TRBJ2-2; D not resolved. V was trimmed by 7 bases and J by 3 bases, leaving 9 bases between them. Germline CDR1 is SQVTM and CDR2 is ANQGSEA. This CDR3 is built from 12 residues.